This TCR beta chain was obtained from a study of response to subunit inactivated influenza vaccine. This clonotype showed up just a few times. Its antigen remains unknown. TCRdb fed the RT-PCR reads into MiXCR, producing one record per CDR3 protein. The data contain 450,000 to 600,000 distinct CDR3 sequences, 16% of them singletons. General study points: Authors suggested each seasonal flu vaccination may recruit only limited numbers of new T cells.

There are 17 residues in the CDR3. Germline-derived CDR1 and CDR2 are SGHAT and FQNNGV. V gave up 4 bases and J gave up 8 bases, with 23 bases separating them. The sample in question was CD4+ T cells sorted from PBMCs, obtained 23 to 25 months after vaccination. The origin of this receptor is a man between 50 and 75 years old who received an inactivated influenza vaccine. The chain has TRBV11-2 and TRBJ1-4; D might be TRBD1 (5 bases). The CDR3 DNA follows: TGTGCCAGCAGCTCCCAGCATCCGGGACTAGGTTCAGAAAAACTGTTTTTT. Its protein product is CASSSQHPGLGSEKLFF.